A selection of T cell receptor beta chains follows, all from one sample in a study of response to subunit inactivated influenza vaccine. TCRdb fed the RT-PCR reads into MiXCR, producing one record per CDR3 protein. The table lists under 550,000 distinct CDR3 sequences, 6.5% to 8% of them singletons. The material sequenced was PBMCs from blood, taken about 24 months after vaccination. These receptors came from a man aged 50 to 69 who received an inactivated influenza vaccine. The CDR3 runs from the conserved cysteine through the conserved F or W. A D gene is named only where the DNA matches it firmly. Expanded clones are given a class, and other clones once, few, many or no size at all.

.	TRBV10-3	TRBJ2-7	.	CAISESNGMQYF	TGTGCCATCAGTGAGTCGAATGGGATGCAGTACTTC
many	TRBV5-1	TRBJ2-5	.	CASSLNVETQYF	TGCGCCAGCAGCTTGAATGTGGAGACCCAGTACTTC
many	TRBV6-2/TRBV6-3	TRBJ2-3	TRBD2	CASSSWTSGAGIQYF	TGTGCCAGCAGTTCCTGGACTAGCGGGGCCGGGATCCAGTATTTT
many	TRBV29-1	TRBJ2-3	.	CSYREISTDTQYF	TGCAGCTACAGAGAAATTAGCACAGATACGCAGTATTTT
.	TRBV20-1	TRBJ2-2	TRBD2	CSARVPSGTGELFF	TGCAGTGCTAGAGTGCCTAGCGGCACCGGGGAGCTGTTTTTT
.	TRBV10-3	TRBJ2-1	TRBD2	CAISDLAGVDNEQFF	TGTGCCATCAGTGATCTAGCGGGAGTGGACAATGAGCAGTTCTTC
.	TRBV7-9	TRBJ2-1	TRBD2	CASSLVETSPKGQFF	TGTGCCAGCAGCTTAGTAGAGACTAGCCCAAAAGGGCAGTTCTTC
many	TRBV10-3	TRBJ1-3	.	CAISEISTAGGRNTIYF	TGTGCCATCAGTGAAATCTCCACGGCCGGTGGGAGAAACACCATATATTTT
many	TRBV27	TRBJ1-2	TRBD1	CASGAQGANGYTF	TGTGCCAGCGGGGCACAGGGGGCGAACGGCTACACCTTC
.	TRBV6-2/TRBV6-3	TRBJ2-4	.	CASSYPGGIQYF	TGTGCCAGCAGTTACCCCGGAGGGATTCAGTACTTC
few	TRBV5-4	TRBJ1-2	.	CASSLGPSANYGYTF	TGTGCCAGCAGCTTGGGCCCCTCTGCTAACTATGGCTACACCTTC
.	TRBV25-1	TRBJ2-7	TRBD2	CASSDRLAGREQYF	TGTGCCAGCAGTGACAGACTAGCGGGTCGTGAGCAGTACTTC
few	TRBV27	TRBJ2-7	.	CASSRTFIHEQYF	TGTGCCAGCAGTCGGACATTTATCCACGAGCAGTACTTC
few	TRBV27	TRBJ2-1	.	CASSYAGVGNEQFF	TGTGCCAGCAGTTACGCAGGGGTCGGAAATGAGCAGTTCTTC
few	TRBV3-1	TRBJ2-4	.	CASSQGGLLAKNIQYF	TGTGCCAGCAGCCAAGGCGGCCTACTGGCCAAAAACATTCAGTACTTC
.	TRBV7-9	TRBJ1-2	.	CASTASGDGYGYTF	TGTGCCAGCACCGCGTCAGGAGACGGCTATGGCTACACCTTC
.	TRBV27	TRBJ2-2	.	CASSHGFYTGELFF	TGTGCCAGCAGTCATGGGTTTTATACCGGGGAGCTGTTTTTT
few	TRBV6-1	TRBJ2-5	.	CASRRGVAKETQYF	TGTGCCAGCAGGCGCGGGGTGGCGAAAGAGACCCAGTACTTC
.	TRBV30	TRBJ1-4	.	CAWRSPRGGRTNEKLFF	TGTGCCTGGAGAAGCCCCCGCGGGGGGCGAACTAATGAAAAACTGTTTTTT
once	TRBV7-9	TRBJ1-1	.	CASSLEVRQAFF	TGTGCCAGCAGCTTAGAGGTTCGGCAGGCTTTCTTT
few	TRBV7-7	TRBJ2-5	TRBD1	CASSLGTGPWETQYF	TGTGCTAGCAGCTTAGGGACAGGCCCGTGGGAGACCCAGTACTTC
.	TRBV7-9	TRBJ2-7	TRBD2	CASSYAAGVSYEQYF	TGTGCCAGCAGCTACGCAGCGGGAGTCTCCTACGAGCAGTACTTC
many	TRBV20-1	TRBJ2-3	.	CSARSGGYTDTQYF	TGCAGTGCTAGATCGGGTGGATACACAGATACGCAGTATTTT
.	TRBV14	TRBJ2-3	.	CASSQDRSDTQYF	TGTGCCAGCAGCCAAGATCGGTCAGATACGCAGTATTTT
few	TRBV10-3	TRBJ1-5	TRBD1	CAIRGDSPNQPQHF	TGTGCCATCAGGGGGGACAGTCCCAATCAGCCCCAGCATTTT
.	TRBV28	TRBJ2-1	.	CASSLKLTVPNNEQFF	TGTGCCAGCAGTTTAAAGTTAACAGTACCGAACAATGAGCAGTTCTTC
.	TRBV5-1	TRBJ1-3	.	CASSPGGRSGNTIYF	TGCGCCAGCAGTCCTGGGGGTAGATCTGGAAACACCATATATTTT
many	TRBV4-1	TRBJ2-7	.	CASSQESGVEYEQYF	TGCGCCAGCAGCCAAGAGTCTGGGGTCGAATACGAGCAGTACTTC